The sequence of this TCR beta chain was determined in a study of blood T cell repertoires in COVID-19. Overall study context: Acute and convalescent COVID-19 specimens originated in the United States, Italy and Spain.

The V gene end was trimmed by 5 bases and the J gene end by 6 bases; junction bases not matched to a gene: 2. Germline values: CDR1 SSHAT, CDR2 FNYEAQ (reference sequence). The CDR3 contains 15 residues. Original processing notes: For nucleated cells, counts were estimated from reference gene primer amplification. Measured with immunoSEQ multiplex PCR; TCRdb has only the in-frame clones, and not every one. V and J calls and clone size are as listed in that table; D and trimming were resolved from the DNA. This sample carries 95,000 to 150,000 clones, around three quarters of them seen once, and the ten largest clones take approximately 16%.

The sample was peripheral blood. The clonotype comes from a man aged 55 to 70 with active or convalescent COVID-19. The rearrangement uses TRBV7-7 and TRBJ2-2, with 14 bases lining up with TRBD2. This CDR3 reads CASSLGLAGAGELFF. The CDR3 nucleotides are TGTGCCAGCAGCCTGGGACTAGCGGGAGCCGGGGAGCTGTTTTTT.